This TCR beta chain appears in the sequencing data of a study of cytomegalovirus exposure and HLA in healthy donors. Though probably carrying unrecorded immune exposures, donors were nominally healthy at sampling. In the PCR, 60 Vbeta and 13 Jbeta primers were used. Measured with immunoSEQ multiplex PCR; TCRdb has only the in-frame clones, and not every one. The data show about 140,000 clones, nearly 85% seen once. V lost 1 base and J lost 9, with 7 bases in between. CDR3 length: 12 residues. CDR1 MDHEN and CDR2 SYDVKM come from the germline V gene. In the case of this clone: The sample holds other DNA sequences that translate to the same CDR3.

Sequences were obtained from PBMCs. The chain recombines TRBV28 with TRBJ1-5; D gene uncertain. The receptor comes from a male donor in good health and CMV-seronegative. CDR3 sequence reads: CASSLSSRPQHF. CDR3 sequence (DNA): TGTGCCAGCAGTTTATCTAGTCGGCCCCAGCATTTT.